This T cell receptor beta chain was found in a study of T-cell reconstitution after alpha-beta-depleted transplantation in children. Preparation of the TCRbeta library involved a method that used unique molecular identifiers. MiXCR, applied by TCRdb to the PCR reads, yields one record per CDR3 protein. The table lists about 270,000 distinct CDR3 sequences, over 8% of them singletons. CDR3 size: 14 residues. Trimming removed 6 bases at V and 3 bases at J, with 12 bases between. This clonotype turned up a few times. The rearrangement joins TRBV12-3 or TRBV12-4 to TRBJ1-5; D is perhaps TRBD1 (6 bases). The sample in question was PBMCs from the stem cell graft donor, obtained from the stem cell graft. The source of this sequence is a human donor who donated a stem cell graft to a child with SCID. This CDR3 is CASRPRGLNQPQHF. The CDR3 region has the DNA TGTGCCAGCAGACCCAGGGGACTCAATCAGCCCCAGCATTTT.